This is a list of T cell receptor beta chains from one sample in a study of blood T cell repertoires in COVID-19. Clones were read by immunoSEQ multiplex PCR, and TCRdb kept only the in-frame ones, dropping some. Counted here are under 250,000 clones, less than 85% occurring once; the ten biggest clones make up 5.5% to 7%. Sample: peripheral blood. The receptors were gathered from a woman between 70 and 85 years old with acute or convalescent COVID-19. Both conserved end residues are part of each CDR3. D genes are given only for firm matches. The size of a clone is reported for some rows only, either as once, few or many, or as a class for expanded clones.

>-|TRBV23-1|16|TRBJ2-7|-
TGCGCCAGCAGTCAATCGGCCAGAAGAACCTCCTACGAGCAGTACTTC
CASSQSARRTSYEQYF
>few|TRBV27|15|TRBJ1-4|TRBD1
TGTGCCAGCAGTCGAACAGGGGCAACTAATGAAAAACTGTTTTTT
CASSRTGATNEKLFF
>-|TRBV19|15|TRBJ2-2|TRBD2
TGTGCCAGTAGTAAGAGTAGCGGGTCAACCGGGGAGCTGTTTTTT
CASSKSSGSTGELFF
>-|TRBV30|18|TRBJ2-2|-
TGTGCCTGGAGTGCGCCAACTGCGCGAAGGAGGAACACCGGGGAGCTGTTTTTT
CAWSAPTARRRNTGELFF
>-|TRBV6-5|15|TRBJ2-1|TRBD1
TGTGCCAGCAGTTATAGGCAGGGGGTGCACAATGAGCAGTTCTTC
CASSYRQGVHNEQFF
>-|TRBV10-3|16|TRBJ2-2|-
TGTGCCATCAGTGATCTCACGTTGGGGGCCACCGGGGAGCTGTTTTTT
CAISDLTLGATGELFF
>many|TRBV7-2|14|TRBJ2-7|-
TGTGCCAGCAGCCGCCAGACAGGTTCCTACGAGCAGTACTTC
CASSRQTGSYEQYF
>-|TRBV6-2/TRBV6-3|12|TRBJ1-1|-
TGTGCCAGCAGCCCAGGGGACACTGAAGCTTTCTTT
CASSPGDTEAFF
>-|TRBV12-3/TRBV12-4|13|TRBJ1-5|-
TGTGCCAGCAGCGAGTATAGCAATCAGCCCCAGCATTTT
CASSEYSNQPQHF
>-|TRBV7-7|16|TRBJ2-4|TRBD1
TGTGCTAGCAGCTTAGGGGGCCGGGACAGGGAGGACATTCAGTACTTC
CASSLGGRDREDIQYF
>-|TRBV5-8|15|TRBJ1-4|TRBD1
TGTGCCAGCAGCTTGGAGGGGACAGGGACTGAAAAACTGTTTTTT
CASSLEGTGTEKLFF
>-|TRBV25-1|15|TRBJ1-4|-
TGTGCCAGCAGTGAAGGGGGCAGGGTGGAAGAAAAACTGTTTTTT
CASSEGGRVEEKLFF
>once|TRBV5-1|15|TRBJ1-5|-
TGCGCCAGCAGCCCGGACTCGAGCGGCAATCAGCCCCAGCATTTT
CASSPDSSGNQPQHF
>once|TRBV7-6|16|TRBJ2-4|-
TGTGCCAGCAGCCCATCGCCGGCGGGCGGTAGGAACATTCAGTACTTC
CASSPSPAGGRNIQYF
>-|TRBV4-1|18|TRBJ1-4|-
TGCGCCAGCAGCCAAGATCCTATGGACAGTGCAACTAATGAAAAACTGTTTTTT
CASSQDPMDSATNEKLFF
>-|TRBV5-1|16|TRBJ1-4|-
TGCGCCAGCAGCCTCGAGGGCCGGCGGTATAATGAAAAACTGTTTTTT
CASSLEGRRYNEKLFF
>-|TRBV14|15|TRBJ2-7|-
TGTGCCAGCAGCCCAGGTTGGGGACTGAACTACGAGCAGTACTTC
CASSPGWGLNYEQYF
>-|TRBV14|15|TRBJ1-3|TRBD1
TGTGCCAGCAGCCAACAGACAGGGTCTGGAAACACCATATATTTT
CASSQQTGSGNTIYF
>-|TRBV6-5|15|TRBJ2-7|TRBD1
TGTGCCAGCAACCGACCGGGACAGGGCACCTACGAGCAGTACTTC
CASNRPGQGTYEQYF
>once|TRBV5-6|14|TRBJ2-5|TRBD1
TGTGCCAGCAGCCCCGACAGGGGGTCTGGGACCCAGTACTTC
CASSPDRGSGTQYF
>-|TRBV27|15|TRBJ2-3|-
TGTGCCAGCTCGTACAGGGCCGAGTACACGGATACGCAGTATTTT
CASSYRAEYTDTQYF
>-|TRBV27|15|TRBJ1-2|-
TGTGCCAGCATCGGTTGGGCAGGGGCTAACTATGGCTACACCTTC
CASIGWAGANYGYTF
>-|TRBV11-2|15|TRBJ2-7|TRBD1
TGTGCCAGCAGCCAGGACAGGGGAGTTACCTACGAGCAGTACTTC
CASSQDRGVTYEQYF
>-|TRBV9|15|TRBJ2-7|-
TGTGCCAGCAGCGTAGATAGTGGGAGCTCCTACGAGCAGTACTTC
CASSVDSGSSYEQYF
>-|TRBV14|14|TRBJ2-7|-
TGTGCCAGCAGCCAACAGGGGAGATCTTACGAGCAGTACTTC
CASSQQGRSYEQYF
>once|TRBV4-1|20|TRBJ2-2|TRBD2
TGCGCCAGCAGCCAACTCCACCCAATTAGGCGGGAGGCGAACACCGGGGAGCTGTTTTTT
CASSQLHPIRREANTGELFF
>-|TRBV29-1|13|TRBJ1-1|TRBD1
TGCAGCGTACCAGGGACAGGGGTACCTGAAGCTTTCTTT
CSVPGTGVPEAFF
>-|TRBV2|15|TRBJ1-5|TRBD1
TGTGCCAGCAGTTCCTCGACAGGGAGTAATCAGCCCCAGCATTTT
CASSSSTGSNQPQHF
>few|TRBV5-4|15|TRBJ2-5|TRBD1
TGTGCCAGCAGCCCCCCGACAGGGGAGCAAGAGACCCAGTACTTC
CASSPPTGEQETQYF
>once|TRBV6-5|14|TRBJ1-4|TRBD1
TGTGCCAGCACCCGGACAGGGGGGGAGGAAAAACTGTTTTTT
CASTRTGGEEKLFF
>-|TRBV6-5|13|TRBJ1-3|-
TGTGCCACCCGCGGGCTGGGGGGAAACACCATATATTTT
CATRGLGGNTIYF
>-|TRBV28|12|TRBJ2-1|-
TGTGCCATCCTGACAGGTTACAATGAGCAGTTCTTC
CAILTGYNEQFF
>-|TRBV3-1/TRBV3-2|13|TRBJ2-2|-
TGTGCCAGCAGCGTCCCGGGGGGACAGGAGCTGTTTTTT
CASSVPGGQELFF
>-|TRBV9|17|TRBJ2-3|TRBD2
TGTGCCAGCAGCGTAGCGCCCCCGCGGGAGGGCCCAGATACGCAGTATTTT
CASSVAPPREGPDTQYF
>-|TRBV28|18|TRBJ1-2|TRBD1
TGTGCCAGCAGTTTATGGGGGACAGGGGGCCGGGTGGGTGGTGGCTACACCTTC
CASSLWGTGGRVGGGYTF
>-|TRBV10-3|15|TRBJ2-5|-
TGTGCCATCAGTGAGGGGTTTAGCAATGAAGAGACCCAGTACTTC
CAISEGFSNEETQYF
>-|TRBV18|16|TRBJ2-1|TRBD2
TGTGCCAGCTCACGCCCGGGACTAGGAATCCCTAATGAGCAGTTCTTC
CASSRPGLGIPNEQFF
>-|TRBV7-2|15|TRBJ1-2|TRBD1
TGTGCCAGCAGCGATTCGGGACAGTTCCCTTATGGCTACACCTTC
CASSDSGQFPYGYTF
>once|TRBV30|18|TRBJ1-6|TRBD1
TGTGCCTGGAGTACTGGACAGGGCGCGAGCTCCTATAATTCACCCCTCCACTTT
CAWSTGQGASSYNSPLHF
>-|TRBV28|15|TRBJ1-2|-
TGTGCCAGCAGTTTATGGGGGGGGTTCAACTATGGCTACACCTTC
CASSLWGGFNYGYTF
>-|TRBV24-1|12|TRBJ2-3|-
TGTGCCACCAGTGACTACACAGATACGCAGTATTTT
CATSDYTDTQYF
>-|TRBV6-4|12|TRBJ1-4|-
TGTGCCACCTCAGGGTGGGATGAAAAACTGTTTTTT
CATSGWDEKLFF
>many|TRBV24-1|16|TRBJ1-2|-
TGTGCCACCAGTGATTCTAGCGGGGGTGACAACTATGGCTACACCTTC
CATSDSSGGDNYGYTF
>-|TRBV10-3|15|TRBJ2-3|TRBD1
TGTGCCATCACCGCAGGGACAGGCGGCACAGATACGCAGTATTTT
CAITAGTGGTDTQYF
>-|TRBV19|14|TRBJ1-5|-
TGTGCCAGTAGTATGGACGGGATCAATCAGCCCCAGCATTTT
CASSMDGINQPQHF
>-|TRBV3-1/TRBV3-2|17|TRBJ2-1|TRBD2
TGTGCCAGCAGCCAAGACACCGGACTAGCGGGAGCCAATGAGCAGTTCTTC
CASSQDTGLAGANEQFF
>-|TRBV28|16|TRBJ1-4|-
TGTGCCAGCACCAGCCCACACCTCGCGGGGAATGAAAAACTGTTTTTT
CASTSPHLAGNEKLFF
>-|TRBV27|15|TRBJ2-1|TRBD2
TGTGCCAGCAGACAAAGCGGGAGCTCCTACAATGAGCAGTTCTTC
CASRQSGSSYNEQFF
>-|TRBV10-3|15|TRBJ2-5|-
TGTGCCATCAGTGAGTCGCGGGACGGTCGCCAGACCCAGTACTTC
CAISESRDGRQTQYF
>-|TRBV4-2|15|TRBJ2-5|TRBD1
TGTGCCAGCAGCCAGCCTGGACAGGTCGGAGAGACCCAGTACTTC
CASSQPGQVGETQYF
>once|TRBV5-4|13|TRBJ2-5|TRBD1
TGTGCCAGCAGCCTGGACAGGGTGGAGACCCAGTACTTC
CASSLDRVETQYF
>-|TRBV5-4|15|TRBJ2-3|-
TGTGCCAGCAGCGGCGAGGGTCGAGGCACAGATACGCAGTATTTT
CASSGEGRGTDTQYF
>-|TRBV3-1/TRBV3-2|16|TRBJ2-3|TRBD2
TGTGCCAGCAGCCAAGATCCCGGGAGGGCCTCAGATACGCAGTATTTT
CASSQDPGRASDTQYF